This T cell receptor (beta chain) was sequenced for a study of blood T cell repertoires in COVID-19. Looking at the study overall: Both acute and convalescent COVID-19 samples were obtained from the United States, Italy and Spain. PBMCs, B-cell-depleted T cells, or T cells were the source of the cDNA or gDNA that made up the material.

Authors' methods: Reference gene primers were amplified, and this amplification served to estimate nucleated cell counts. Only in-frame clones appear in the TCRdb table, and some are missing; sequencing was by immunoSEQ multiplex PCR. The V and J calls and clone size are taken from that table; D and trimming were inferred from the DNA. This sample has approximately 130,000 clones, with approximately 87% found just once. CDR3 length: 12 amino acids. Sample: peripheral blood. The rearrangement joins TRBV1 to TRBJ1-2; the D segment call TRBD1 is taken from the table without a DNA check. TRBV1 represents a pseudogene. The clonotype comes from a man aged 45 to 65 with active COVID-19. This CDR3 reads CTSSHREESYTF. DNA of the CDR3: TGCACCAGCAGCCACAGGGAAGAGAGCTACACCTTC.